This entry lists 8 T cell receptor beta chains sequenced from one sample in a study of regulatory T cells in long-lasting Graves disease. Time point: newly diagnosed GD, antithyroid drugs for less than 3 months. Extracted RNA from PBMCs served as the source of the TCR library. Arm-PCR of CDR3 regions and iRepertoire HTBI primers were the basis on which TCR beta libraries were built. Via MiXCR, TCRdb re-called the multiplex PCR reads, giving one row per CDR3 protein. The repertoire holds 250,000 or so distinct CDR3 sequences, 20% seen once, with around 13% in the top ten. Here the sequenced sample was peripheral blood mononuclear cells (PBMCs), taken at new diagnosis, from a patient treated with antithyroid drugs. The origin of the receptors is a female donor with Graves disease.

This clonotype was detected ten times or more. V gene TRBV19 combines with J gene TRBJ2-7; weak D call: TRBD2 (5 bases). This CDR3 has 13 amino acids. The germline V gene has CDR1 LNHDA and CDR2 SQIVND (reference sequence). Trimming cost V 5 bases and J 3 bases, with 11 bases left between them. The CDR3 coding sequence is TGTGCCAGTAGTGAGACTACTTTCTACGAGCAGTACTTC. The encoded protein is CASSETTFYEQYF.

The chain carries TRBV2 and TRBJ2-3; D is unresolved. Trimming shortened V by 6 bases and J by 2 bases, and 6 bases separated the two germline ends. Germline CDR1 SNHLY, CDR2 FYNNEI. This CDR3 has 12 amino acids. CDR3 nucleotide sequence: TGTGCCAGCAGGAGGATCACAGATACGCAGTATTTT. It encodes CASRRITDTQYF.

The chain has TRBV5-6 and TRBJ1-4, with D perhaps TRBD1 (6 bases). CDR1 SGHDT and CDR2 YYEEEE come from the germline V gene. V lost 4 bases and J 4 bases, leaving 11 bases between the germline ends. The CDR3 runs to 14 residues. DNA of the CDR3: TGTGCCAGCAGCACGGGACACCGTAATGAAAAACTGTTTTTT. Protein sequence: CASSTGHRNEKLFF.

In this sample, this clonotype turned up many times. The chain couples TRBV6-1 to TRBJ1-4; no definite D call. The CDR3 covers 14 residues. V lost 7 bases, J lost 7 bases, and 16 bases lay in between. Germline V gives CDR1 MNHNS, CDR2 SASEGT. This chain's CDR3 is CASTFSSDGEKLFF. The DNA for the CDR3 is TGTGCCAGCACCTTTTCATCCGACGGTGAAAAACTGTTTTTT.

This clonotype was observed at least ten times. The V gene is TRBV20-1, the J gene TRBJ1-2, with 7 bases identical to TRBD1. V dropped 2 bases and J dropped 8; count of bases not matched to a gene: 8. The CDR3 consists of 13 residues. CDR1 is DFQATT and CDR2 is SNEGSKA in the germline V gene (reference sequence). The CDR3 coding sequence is TGCAGTGCTAGACTCGGACAGGTAGAGGGCTACACCTTC. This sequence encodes CSARLGQVEGYTF.

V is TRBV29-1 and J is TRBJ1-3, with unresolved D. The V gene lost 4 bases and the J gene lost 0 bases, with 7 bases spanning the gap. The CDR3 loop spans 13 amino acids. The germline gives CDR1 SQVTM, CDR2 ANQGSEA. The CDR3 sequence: CSVVPVSGNTIYF. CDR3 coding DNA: TGCAGCGTTGTTCCAGTCTCTGGAAACACCATATATTTT.

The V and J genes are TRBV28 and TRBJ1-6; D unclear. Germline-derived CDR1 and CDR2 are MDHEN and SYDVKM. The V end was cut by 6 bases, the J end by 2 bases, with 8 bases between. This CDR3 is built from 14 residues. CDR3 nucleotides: TGTGCCAGCAGGGAAGCACCCTATAATTCACCCCTCCACTTT. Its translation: CASREAPYNSPLHF.

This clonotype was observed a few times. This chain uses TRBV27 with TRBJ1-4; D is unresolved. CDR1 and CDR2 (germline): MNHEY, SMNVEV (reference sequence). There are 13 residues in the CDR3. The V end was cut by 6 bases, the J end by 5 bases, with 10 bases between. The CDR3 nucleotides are TGTGCCAGCAGAGAGTGGCCCAATGAAAAACTGTTTTTT. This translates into CASREWPNEKLFF.